What follows are 10 T cell receptor beta chains derived from one specimen sequenced in a study of blood T cells in healthy people across ages. It was with a sample-barcoded 5' primer and a J-beta primer mix that a second PCR of roughly 6 to 12 cycles was run. TCRdb processed the 5' RACE reads anew with MiXCR; each CDR3 protein has one entry. Among about 680,000 distinct CDR3 sequences listed, roughly 50% were seen once. Source material: blood. All receptors come from a woman aged 60-70 years in good health.

A few counts support this clonotype. The rearrangement uses TRBV3-1 and TRBJ2-5; 8 nucleotides match TRBD2. V shed 2 bases and J 4 bases; nucleotides not matched to a gene: 3. This CDR3 has 14 residues. Germline CDR1 and CDR2: LGHDT and YNNKEL (reference sequence). The CDR3 DNA is TGTGCCAGCAGCCAACGGGGGGGAACAGAGACCCAGTACTTC. Its translation is CASSQRGGTETQYF.

This clonotype has at least ten counts. The chain recombines TRBV12-3 or TRBV12-4 with TRBJ2-7; D may be TRBD1 or TRBD2 (5 bases each). The CDR3 totals 14 residues. Trimming left V 4 bases short and J 1 base short, with 11 bases between. In nucleotides, the CDR3 is TGTGCCAGCAGTTATGGGACGGGATCCTACGAGCAGTACTTC. Translated: CASSYGTGSYEQYF.

This clonotype was counted a few times. The chain employs TRBV20-1 and TRBJ1-2; D call uncertain. There are 14 residues in the CDR3. V was shortened by 0 bases and J by 6 bases, with 14 bases between the two germline ends. CDR1 is DFQATT, CDR2 SNEGSKA, per germline (reference sequence). DNA of the CDR3: TGCAGTGCTAGAGATGGGGTTCTCCTCCATGGCTACACCTTC. It is translated as CSARDGVLLHGYTF.

The chain uses TRBV6-2 or TRBV6-3 and TRBJ1-2; D is undetermined. Trimming left V 4 bases short and J 5 bases short, with 14 bases between. This CDR3 contains 14 residues. Germline V gives CDR1 MNHEY, CDR2 SVGEGT. The CDR3 bases are TGTGCCAGCAGTTTGAGGGCCCAGGCATATGGCTACACCTTC. Encoded protein: CASSLRAQAYGYTF.

V gene TRBV11-2 combines with J gene TRBJ2-3; TRBD2 aligns across 8 bases. CDR3 length equals 18 residues. The V gene end was trimmed by 0 bases and the J gene end by 4 bases; junction bases not matched to a gene: 12. CDR1 and CDR2 (germline): SGHAT, FQNNGV. CDR3 in amino acids: CASSLDGLALAGSDTQYF. CDR3 sequence (DNA): TGTGCCAGCAGCTTAGATGGACTTGCCCTAGCGGGTTCAGATACGCAGTATTTT.

CDR3 DNA sequence: TGCAGCGTGGGGACTAGCGGGAGGGTTTTGGGAGGCTACAATGAGCAGTTCTTC. It yields the protein CSVGTSGRVLGGYNEQFF. The chain uses TRBV29-1 and TRBJ2-1, with 16 bases matching TRBD2. J lost 3 bases, V lost 6 bases, and 11 bases had no gene match. This CDR3 is 18 amino acids long. Germline CDR1 SQVTM, CDR2 ANQGSEA.

In its sample, this clonotype was seen a few times. V usage is TRBV5-1 and J usage is TRBJ2-1; TRBD2 agrees at 14 bases. V trimming: 2 bases; J trimming: 8 bases; junction bases outside the gene matches: 6. CDR1 is SGHRS, CDR2 YFSETQ, per germline. The CDR3 spans 16 residues. CDR3 in amino acids: CASSFPRTSGRHEQFF. The CDR3 region has the DNA TGCGCCAGCAGCTTCCCCCGGACTAGCGGGAGGCATGAGCAGTTCTTC. Complete variable domain (other parts from reference TRBV5-1 and TRBJ2-1): KAGVTQTPRYLIKTRGQQVTLSCSPISGHRSVSWYQQTPGQGLQFLFEYFSETQRNKGNFPGRFSGRQFSNSRSEMNVSTLELGDSALYLCASSFPRTSGRHEQFFGPGTRLTVL.

The CDR3 DNA is TGTGCCAGCAGCTTGGGGGACAGGGGGCATGAGACCCAGTACTTC. Residues: CASSLGDRGHETQYF. The chain uses TRBV5-6 and TRBJ2-5, with 12 bases lining up with TRBD1. Germline lookup yields CDR1 SGHDT and CDR2 YYEEEE. The CDR3 length is 15 residues. J was trimmed by 5 bases and V by 0 bases; bases with no gene match: 2.

The V and J genes are TRBV28 and TRBJ2-2; TRBD1 agrees at 10 bases. V was pared by 4 bases and J by 7 bases, with 6 bases of the junction left unmatched. CDR1 and CDR2 (germline): MDHEN, SYDVKM. There are 15 residues in the CDR3. In DNA, the CDR3 is TGTGCCAGCAGTTCCTCCGGGACAGGGGACGGGGAGCTGTTTTTT. Its translation: CASSSSGTGDGELFF. The variable domain in full, with the rest retrieved from reference TRBV28 and TRBJ2-2, is DVKVTQSSRYLVKRTGEKVFLECVQDMDHENMFWYRQDPGLGLRLIYFSYDVKMKEKGDIPEGYSVSREKKERFSLILESASTNQTSMYLCASSSSGTGDGELFFGEGSRLTVL.

The chain has TRBV20-1 and TRBJ2-1, with 13 bases that match TRBD2. Germline lookup yields CDR1 DFQATT and CDR2 SNEGSKA (reference sequence). The CDR3 totals 18 residues. Trimming cost V 3 bases and J 6 bases; bases outside gene matches: 14. CDR3 in DNA: TGCAGTGCTAGGAGCTCCGGGACTAGCGGGAAAACGCGCAATGAGCAGTTCTTC. It yields the protein CSARSSGTSGKTRNEQFF.